This record looks at one T cell receptor (beta chain) sequence and its context. This record comes from a study of blood T cell repertoires in COVID-19. Study-wide background: COVID-19 samples collected from the United States, Italy and Spain covered acute and convalescent phases. In each case, the material was cDNA or gDNA derived from T cells, B-cell-depleted T cells, or PBMCs.

Participant ages covered about 18 to 89 years across 25 or so US areas. Participant-reported clinical history was the basis for cohort assignment. Germline V gene data show CDR1 as SNHLY and CDR2 as FYNNEI. V was clipped by 8 bases and J by 0 bases, with 14 bases between them. The CDR3 loop spans 15 amino acids. Method: immunoSEQ multiplex PCR; TCRdb's copy keeps in-frame clones and lacks some. The sample yields about 300,000 clones, 85% to 90% seen once. Sequenced material: PBMCs or T cells enriched from blood (not recorded which). The clonotype originates from a woman between 18 and 29 years old with acute COVID-19. The chain employs TRBV2 and TRBJ2-1; D possibly corresponds to TRBD2 (5 bases). This CDR3 reads CASPPSQSSYNEQFF. CDR3 DNA sequence: TGTGCCAGCCCCCCTAGCCAAAGCTCCTACAATGAGCAGTTCTTC.